This passage covers 11 T cell receptor beta chains from one sample sequenced in a study of OX40 agonist ivuxolimab in advanced cancers. Repertoires were generated with immunoSEQ multiplex PCR, while TCRdb's copy carries only in-frame clones and drops some. The sample contains around 95,000 clones, approximately 93% of which appear only once. Specimen: CD4+ or CD8+ T cells sorted from blood, collected in a trial of the OX40 agonist ivuxolimab. All receptors derive from an adult with an advanced solid tumor such as melanoma, head and neck, liver or kidney cancer.

The rearrangement links TRBV6-5 to TRBJ2-1, with 7 bases lining up with TRBD2. V was pared by 0 bases and J by 2 bases, with 4 bases of the junction left unmatched. Germline assignment: CDR1 MNHEY and CDR2 SVGAGI. The CDR3 length is 16 residues. CDR3 protein: CASSYSGGGTYNEQFF. In DNA form, the CDR3 reads TGTGCCAGCAGTTACTCTGGCGGGGGAACCTACAATGAGCAGTTCTTC.

This chain joins TRBV4-3 and TRBJ2-1; 7 bases are shared with TRBD2. Germline assignment: CDR1 LGHNA and CDR2 YSLEER. CDR3 length: 16 residues. V trimming: 0 bases; J trimming: 5 bases; junction bases outside the gene matches: 7. The CDR3 here is CASSQEVPAGNNEQFF. CDR3 nucleotide sequence: TGCGCCAGCAGCCAAGAAGTACCAGCGGGAAACAATGAGCAGTTCTTC.

The chain combines TRBV30 with TRBJ1-5; weak D call: TRBD1 (6 bases). The CDR3 runs 16 residues. V was cut by 0 bases and J by 7 bases, with 19 bases left in between. Germline CDR1 is GTSNPN and CDR2 is SVGIG (reference sequence). The CDR3: CAWSVLQGDGGQPQHF. The CDR3 region has the DNA TGTGCCTGGAGTGTACTACAGGGCGACGGGGGACAGCCCCAGCATTTT.

The chain combines TRBV19 with TRBJ1-5, with D perhaps TRBD1 (6 bases). Trimming stripped 4 bases from V and 2 bases from J, with 6 bases between. Germline V gene lookup returns CDR1 LNHDA and CDR2 SQIVND (reference sequence). This CDR3 contains 13 residues. CDR3 DNA: TGTGCCAGTAGTAACAGGGGCAATCAGCCCCAGCATTTT. Translated: CASSNRGNQPQHF. The variable domain in full, completed from reference TRBV19 and TRBJ1-5, reads DGGITQSPKYLFRKEGQNVTLSCEQNLNHDAMYWYRQDPGQGLRLIYYSQIVNDFQKGDIAEGYSVSREKKESFPLTVTSAQKNPTAFYLCASSNRGNQPQHFGDGTRLSIL.

In nucleotides, the CDR3 is TGTGCCAGCAGCCCACGGAGACTAGCGGGAGGCCTTGAGCAGTTCTTC. Encoded protein: CASSPRRLAGGLEQFF. V usage is TRBV7-8 and J usage is TRBJ2-1; 13 bases align to TRBD2. CDR3 length: 16 amino acids. Trimming removed 5 bases from V and 9 bases from J; junction bases left unmatched: 10. Germline CDR1 and CDR2: SGHVS and FQNEAQ.

CDR3 sequence reads: CASSYVAIGGYTF. The CDR3 coding sequence is TGTGCCAGCAGTTACGTGGCTATAGGTGGCTACACCTTC. The V and J genes are TRBV6-5 and TRBJ1-2, with D unclear. Germline CDR1 is MNHEY and CDR2 is SVGAGI. Trimming cost V 2 bases and J 7 bases, with 11 bases left between them. The CDR3 contains 13 residues.

The chain combines TRBV6-5 with TRBJ1-3, with no clear D. The CDR3 contains 16 residues. Germline lookup yields CDR1 MNHEY and CDR2 SVGAGI. Trimming left V 2 bases short and J 0 bases short, with 11 bases between. CDR3 DNA sequence: TGTGCCAGCAGTTACAAAGGAGGTTCCTCTGGAAACACCATATATTTT. As protein: CASSYKGGSSGNTIYF.

CDR3 amino acids: CASSPTSGDYEQYV. CDR3 nucleotides: TGTGCCAGCTCACCCACTAGCGGGGACTACGAGCAGTACGTC. This chain links TRBV18 with TRBJ2-7, with 10 bases matching TRBD2. CDR1 KGHSH and CDR2 LQKENI come from the germline V gene. The CDR3 is made up of 14 amino acids. The V segment lost 3 bases and the J segment 3 bases; nucleotides outside the gene matches: 2.

This clone was seen just once. This rearrangement joins TRBV7-9 to TRBJ2-1, with 9 bases identical to TRBD1. V dropped 4 bases and J dropped 6; count of bases not matched to a gene: 4. The CDR3 loop spans 14 amino acids. Germline V gene sequence: CDR1 SEHNR, CDR2 FQNEAQ (reference sequence). The CDR3 DNA is TGTGCCAGCAGCTCCGGGACAGGGCTCAATGAGCAGTTCTTC. This gives the protein CASSSGTGLNEQFF.

V is TRBV27 and J is TRBJ2-5; TRBD2 aligns across 11 bases. Trimming cost V 4 bases and J 1 base; bases outside gene matches: 8. This CDR3 region has 17 residues. CDR1 and CDR2 from the germline V gene are MNHEY and SMNVEV (reference sequence). CDR3 nucleotides: TGTGCCAGCAGTTCACTTCCTAGCGGGGGGCTCCAAGAGACCCAGTACTTC. It encodes CASSSLPSGGLQETQYF.

V and J are TRBV28 and TRBJ1-2; D perhaps matches TRBD1 (6 bases). CDR1 and CDR2 from the germline V gene are MDHEN and SYDVKM. Trimming took off 5 bases at V and 2 bases at J, with 15 bases between the two ends. The CDR3 length is 15 residues. The DNA of the CDR3 is TGTGCCAGCAGTGCGTTTTACAGGGACAACTATGGCTACACCTTC. It encodes CASSAFYRDNYGYTF.